This TCR beta chain was sequenced in a study of CD8 T cells in ankylosing spondylitis. Each CDR3 protein is one row after TCRdb ran MiXCR on the 5' RACE reads. The table lists 300,000 to 350,000 distinct CDR3 sequences, roughly 15% of them singletons. V lost 3 bases to trimming and J lost 2 bases; unmatched junction nucleotides: 7. This CDR3 has 16 residues. CDR1 is SGHDT and CDR2 is YYEEEE in the germline V gene. The chain combines TRBV5-6 with TRBJ2-1; 8 bases agree with TRBD2. Sequences were obtained from blood, either unsorted or a sorted T cell fraction (not recorded which). The receptor's source is a male donor with ankylosing spondylitis or in good health (not recorded which). CDR3 sequence reads: CASSSKSGRTYNEQFF. The CDR3 nucleotides read TGTGCCAGCAGCTCAAAGAGCGGGAGAACCTACAATGAGCAGTTCTTC.